This entry features one T cell receptor (beta chain) sequence. Its cognate antigen has yet to be identified. No base quality values were provided; no much bigger clone lies one nucleotide off. CDR1 GTSNPN and CDR2 SVGIG are derived from the germline V gene (reference sequence). The CDR3, cysteine through phenylalanine, is 16 amino acids long. Only CDR3 DNA remains: 48 bases, in frame from the first base. The germline V end is reduced by 4 bases and the J end by 2 bases; junction bases left unmatched: 11. This sample is part of a study of blood T cell repertoires in COVID-19 (TCRdb year 2020). Study-wide context: Samples from collaborators originated in the United States, Italy and Spain and spanned both the acute and convalescent phases of COVID-19. The material from the prospective study consisted of cDNA or gDNA derived from T cells, B-cell-depleted T cells, or PBMCs. The dataset comprised deeply sampled blood TCRbeta repertoires from subjects exposed to, actively infected with, or recovered from COVID-19. The repertoires were released in a freely available public database meant as a resource for research on the immune response to SARS-CoV-2. Samples came from the ongoing ImmuneRACE study (first 160 participants) plus 1,254 subjects from 6 global collaborators. A de-identified subject ID, COVID-19 status, age in years and sex were almost always included in the sample metadata. Where available, HLA class I and class II types were taken from metadata supplied by the sample provider and were not determined by assay-based typing. The research as a whole found: Clinical and demographic metadata were provided uncurated, with the amount varying by source and participant.

Collaborating institutions collected whole blood in K2EDTA tubes following their own protocols. For TCRbeta analysis, collaborator samples were shipped as frozen whole blood, as isolated PBMCs, or as DNA extracted from either sample type. TCRbeta CDR3 regions were amplified from genomic DNA using the immunoSEQ Assay, a bias-controlled multiplex PCR. The original pipeline was this. Within the assay, amplification of reference gene primers was used to estimate how many nucleated cells each sample contained. To quantify the absolute abundance of each unique TCRbeta CDR3 rearrangement, sequence reads were collapsed and filtered. Productive Simpson clonality was computed per sample as the square root of Simpson's diversity index over productive rearrangements. The source is immuneACCESS, and TCRdb retained only in-frame sequences with V and J called. Part of the clones is not carried over; for the studies checked, unresolved V genes explain less than half of this, and the remainder is unexplained. From that table come the V and J calls and clone size; the DNA was used to work out D and trimming. The sample contains just under 150,000 clones, about 92% of them found a single time. About 1.5% of the sample comes from the top ten.

The sample consisted of peripheral blood. This TCR was recovered from a human donor in a cohort sampled during active COVID-19. The chain couples TRBV30 to TRBJ1-1, with 9 bases in between that match TRBD1. The DNA is as follows: TGTGCCTGGACCCCAGGACCGGACAGGGGAAACACTGAAGCTTTCTTT. Its protein product is CAWTPGPDRGNTEAFF.